This T cell receptor beta chain is from a study of T cell clonality in common variable immunodeficiency. Study-wide results and caveats: In common variable immunodeficiency, TCR beta chains reportedly carried fewer deletions and N-nucleotide insertions.

Repertoires were generated with immunoSEQ multiplex PCR, while TCRdb's copy carries only in-frame clones and drops some. The sample was found to contain 15,000 to 20,000 clones, and every one recurs. The length of the CDR3 is 13 residues. J gave up 8 bases and V 7 bases, and 9 bases lay outside the gene matches. Germline-derived CDR1 and CDR2 are SQVTM and ANQGSEA. This clone was seen repeatedly, ten times or more. What it binds is unknown. The read falls 3 residues short of the CDR3 end, and the missing part is taken from the germline J gene. The clonotype originates from a human donor with common variable immunodeficiency. Sequencing input: peripheral blood mononuclear cells. V is TRBV29-1 and J is TRBJ1-4, with 8 bases lining up with TRBD1. The CDR3 region is CSAQGAGGEKLFF. The sequenced CDR3 bases are TGCAGCGCCCAGGGGGCAGGCGGGGAAAAA.